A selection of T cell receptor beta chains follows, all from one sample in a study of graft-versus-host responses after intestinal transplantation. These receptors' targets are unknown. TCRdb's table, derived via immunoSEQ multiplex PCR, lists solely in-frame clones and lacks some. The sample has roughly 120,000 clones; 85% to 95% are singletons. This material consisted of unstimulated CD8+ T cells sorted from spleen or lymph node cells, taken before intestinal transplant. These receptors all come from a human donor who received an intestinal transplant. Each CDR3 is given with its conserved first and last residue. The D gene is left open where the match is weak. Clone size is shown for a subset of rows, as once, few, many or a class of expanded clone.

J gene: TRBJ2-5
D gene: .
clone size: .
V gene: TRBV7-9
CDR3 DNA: TGTGCCAGCAGTTACTCGCTAGAGACCCAGTACTTC
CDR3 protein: CASSYSLETQYF

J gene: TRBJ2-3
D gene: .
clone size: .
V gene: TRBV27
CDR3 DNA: TGTGCCAGCAGTCCGACCTTAGCGGACGGACGATGTACCACAGATACGCAGTATTTT
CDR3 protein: CASSPTLADGRCTTDTQYF

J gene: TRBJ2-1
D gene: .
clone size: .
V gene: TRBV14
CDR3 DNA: TGTGCCAGCAACCAACGCCACAGACCGCCCTACAATGAGCAGTTCTTC
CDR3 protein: CASNQRHRPPYNEQFF

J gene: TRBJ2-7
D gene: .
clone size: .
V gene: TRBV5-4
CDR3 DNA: TGTGCCAGCAACTTGAAGGGCTCCTACGAGCAGTACTTC
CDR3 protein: CASNLKGSYEQYF

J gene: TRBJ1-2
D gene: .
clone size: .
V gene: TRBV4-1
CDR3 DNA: TGCGCCATCTCACCCGGACCGTTAGCTAACTATGGCTACACCTTC
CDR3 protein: CAISPGPLANYGYTF

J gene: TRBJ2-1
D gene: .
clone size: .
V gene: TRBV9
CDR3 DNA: TGTGCCAGCAGCGTAGAGGGTCTGGTAGGGGCCTACAATGAGCAGTTCTTC
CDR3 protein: CASSVEGLVGAYNEQFF

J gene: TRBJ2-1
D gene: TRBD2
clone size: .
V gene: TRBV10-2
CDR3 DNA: TGCGCCAGCAATCTAGCGGGAGGTGGGGATGAGCAGTTCTTC
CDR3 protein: CASNLAGGGDEQFF

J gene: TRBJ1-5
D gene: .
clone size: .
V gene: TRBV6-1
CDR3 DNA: TGTGCCAGCAGTGAGTTGGGGGGCGGGCAGCCCCAGCATTTT
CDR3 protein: CASSELGGGQPQHF

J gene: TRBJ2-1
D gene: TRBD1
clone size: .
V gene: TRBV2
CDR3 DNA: TGTGCCAGCAAACGAGGGGACAGTCTTTTCAATGAGCAGTTCTTC
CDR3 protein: CASKRGDSLFNEQFF

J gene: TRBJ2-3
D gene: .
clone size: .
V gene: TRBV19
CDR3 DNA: TGTGCCAGTAGTATAGGGGATTACCACACAGATACGCAGTATTTT
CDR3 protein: CASSIGDYHTDTQYF

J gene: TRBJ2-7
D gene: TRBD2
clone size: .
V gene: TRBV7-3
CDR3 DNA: TGTGCCAGCAGCTTAACGGGACTAGCGGGGAGCTCCTACGAGCAGTACTTC
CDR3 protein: CASSLTGLAGSSYEQYF

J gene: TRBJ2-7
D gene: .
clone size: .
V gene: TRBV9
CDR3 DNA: TGTGCCAGCAGCGTAGTAGCATCGTATTGTTTAGGTTGTCAGTACTTC
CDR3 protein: CASSVVASYCLGCQYF

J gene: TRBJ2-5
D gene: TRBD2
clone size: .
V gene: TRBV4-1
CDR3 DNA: TGCGCCAGCAGCCAGGGACTAGCGGGAGTGGGGGAGACCCAGTACTTC
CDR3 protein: CASSQGLAGVGETQYF

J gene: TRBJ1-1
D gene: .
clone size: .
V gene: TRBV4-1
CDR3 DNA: TGCGCCAGCAGCCAAGACCGATCCACAGGCCTCGAAGCTTTCTTT
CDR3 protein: CASSQDRSTGLEAFF

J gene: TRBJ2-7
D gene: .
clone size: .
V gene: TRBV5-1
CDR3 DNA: TGCGCCAGCAGCTTTGGGGGTTACGAGCAGTACTTC
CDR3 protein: CASSFGGYEQYF

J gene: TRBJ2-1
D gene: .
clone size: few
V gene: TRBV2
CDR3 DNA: TGTGCCAGCAGTGAAACAGCAGTATTTCATGAGCAGTTCTTC
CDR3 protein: CASSETAVFHEQFF

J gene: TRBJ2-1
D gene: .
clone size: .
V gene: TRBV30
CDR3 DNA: TGTGCCTGGAGTTATAGAGGCGATGAGCAGTTCTTC
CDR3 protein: CAWSYRGDEQFF

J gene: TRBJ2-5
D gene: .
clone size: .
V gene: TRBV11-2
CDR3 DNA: TGTGCCGGAAGAGAGAATCGGGAGACTGAGACCCAGTACTTC
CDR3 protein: CAGRENRETETQYF

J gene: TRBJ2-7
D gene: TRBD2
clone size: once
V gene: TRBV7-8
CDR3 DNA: TGTGCCAGCAGTTCACGGGGGGGGAGATACCCCTACGAGCAGTACTTC
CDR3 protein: CASSSRGGRYPYEQYF

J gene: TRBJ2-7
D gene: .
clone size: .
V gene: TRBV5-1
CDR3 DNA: TGCGCCAGCAGCTTGGGGGTGTTTAGCTCCTACGAGCAGTACTTC
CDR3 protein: CASSLGVFSSYEQYF

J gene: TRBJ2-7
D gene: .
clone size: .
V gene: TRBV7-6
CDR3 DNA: TGTGCCAGCAGCTTTTTGGGGGCTACCTACGAGCAGTACTTC
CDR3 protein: CASSFLGATYEQYF

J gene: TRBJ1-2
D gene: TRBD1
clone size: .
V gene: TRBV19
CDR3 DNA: TGTGCCAGTAGTATGGGATACAGGGGTAACTATGGCTACACCTTC
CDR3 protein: CASSMGYRGNYGYTF

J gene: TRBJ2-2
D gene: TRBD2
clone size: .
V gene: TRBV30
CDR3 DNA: TGTGCCTGGAGTGGGGAGGGCATCGGGGAGCTGTTTTTT
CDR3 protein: CAWSGEGIGELFF

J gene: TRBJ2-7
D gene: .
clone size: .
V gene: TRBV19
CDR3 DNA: TGTGCCAGTAGTATGGTTTCAGGGACATTAAGCGAGCAGTACTTC
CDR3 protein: CASSMVSGTLSEQYF

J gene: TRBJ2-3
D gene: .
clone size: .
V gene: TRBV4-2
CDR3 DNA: TGTGCCAGCAGCCAAGATCTATGGCGGTCGAGCACAGATACGCAGTATTTT
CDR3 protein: CASSQDLWRSSTDTQYF

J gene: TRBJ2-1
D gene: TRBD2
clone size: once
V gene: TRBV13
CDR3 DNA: TGTGCCAGCAGCCCGCGGCTAGCGGGATCCCTCGACAATGAGCAGTTCTTC
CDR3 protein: CASSPRLAGSLDNEQFF

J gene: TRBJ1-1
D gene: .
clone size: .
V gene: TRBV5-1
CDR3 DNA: TGCGCCAGCAGCCCGGTCCGGGGGTCCGCTGAAGCTTTCTTT
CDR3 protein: CASSPVRGSAEAFF

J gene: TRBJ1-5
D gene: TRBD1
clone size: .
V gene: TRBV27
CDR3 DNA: TGTGCCTCAGCTCGTGGAGGGGGCGCGTTTCAGCCCCAGCATTTT
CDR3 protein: CASARGGGAFQPQHF

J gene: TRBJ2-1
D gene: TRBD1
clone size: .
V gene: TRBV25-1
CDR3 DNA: TGTGCCAGCAGTGGGGGACAGGGTCGGAATGAGCAGTTCTTC
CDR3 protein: CASSGGQGRNEQFF

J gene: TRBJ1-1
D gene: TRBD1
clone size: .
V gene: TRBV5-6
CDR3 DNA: TGTGCCAGCAGCTGGGACAGGGGGCAGGGCACTGAAGCTTTCTTT
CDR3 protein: CASSWDRGQGTEAFF

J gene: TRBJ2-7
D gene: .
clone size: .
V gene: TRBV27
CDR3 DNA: TGTGCCAGCGTGAATTGGAGCGAGAACGAGCAGTACTTC
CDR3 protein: CASVNWSENEQYF

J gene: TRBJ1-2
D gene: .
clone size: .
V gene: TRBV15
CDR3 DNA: TGTGCCACCAGCCCCTCCAGGCATCTCCGATCGTTAAGCTATGGCTACACCTTC
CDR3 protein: CATSPSRHLRSLSYGYTF

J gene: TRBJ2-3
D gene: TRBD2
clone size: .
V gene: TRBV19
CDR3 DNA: TGTGCCAGTAGTATAGTGGGACTATCAACCCGGGAGCATACGCAGTATTTT
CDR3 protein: CASSIVGLSTREHTQYF

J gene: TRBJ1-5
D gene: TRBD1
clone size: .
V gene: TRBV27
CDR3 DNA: TGTGCCAGCAGTTTTCGACAGGGGAATCAGCCCCAGCATTTT
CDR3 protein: CASSFRQGNQPQHF